This TCR beta chain stems from a study of CD8 T cells in ankylosing spondylitis. Study findings and constraints: Roughly eight highly homologous variants formed a TCR beta motif that appeared characteristic of ankylosing spondylitis blood.

This CDR3 spans 14 amino acids. Germline CDR1 reads MNHEY; CDR2 reads SVGAGI. Deletions cut 2 bases from V and 4 bases from J, with 8 bases between. Each CDR3 protein gets one entry after TCRdb re-called the 5' RACE reads with MiXCR. The table shows around 88,000 distinct CDR3 sequences, with approximately 9% occurring only once. This clonotype was recorded many times. Its antigen is not identified. The chain is built from TRBV6-5 and TRBJ2-2; the D is unclear. Sequenced: blood, either unsorted or a sorted T cell fraction (not recorded which). The sequence was collected from a male donor with ankylosing spondylitis or in good health (not recorded which). CDR3 nucleotides: TGTGCCAGCAGTTACCTAAAAGCCACCGGGGAGCTGTTTTTT. Its protein product is CASSYLKATGELFF.